This is a list of T cell receptor beta chains from one sample in a study of T cells of healthy individuals. TCRdb re-called the 5' RACE reads through MiXCR, storing one row per CDR3 protein. The repertoire has some 100,000 distinct CDR3 sequences, approximately 18% of them found once; the top ten carry approximately 6%. The receptors shown here come from a human donor in good health. CDR3s include the opening cysteine and the closing phenylalanine or tryptophan. A D gene is named only where the DNA matches it firmly. Size is omitted from some rows. Given values are once, few, many or a class for expanded clones.

J: TRBJ2-7; size: many; D: NA; V: TRBV2; DNA: TGTGCCAGCAGTGGGAACAGGGATGACTACGAGCAGTACTTC; CDR3: CASSGNRDDYEQYF
J: TRBJ2-3; size: NA; D: NA; V: TRBV7-3; DNA: TGTGCCAGCAGCTCCCCACTTAGCGGAACTAGCACAGATACGCAGTATTTT; CDR3: CASSSPLSGTSTDTQYF
J: TRBJ2-5; size: few; D: NA; V: TRBV30; DNA: TGTGCCTGGAGCCTACAGGGACAAGAGACCCAGTACTTC; CDR3: CAWSLQGQETQYF
J: TRBJ2-7; size: many; D: TRBD1; V: TRBV2; DNA: TGTGCCAGCAAAGGGACAGGCTACGAGCAGTACTTC; CDR3: CASKGTGYEQYF
J: TRBJ2-3; size: many; D: TRBD1; V: TRBV6-1; DNA: TGTGCCAGCAGTCGGGACAGGGGTGCAGATACGCAGTATTTT; CDR3: CASSRDRGADTQYF
J: TRBJ2-3; size: many; D: TRBD2; V: TRBV5-1; DNA: TGCGCCAGCAGCTTGGCCGGACTAGCGGGAGGCACAGATACGCAGTATTTT; CDR3: CASSLAGLAGGTDTQYF
J: TRBJ1-6; size: few; D: NA; V: TRBV6-2/TRBV6-3; DNA: TGTGCCAGCAGCCTACCGGGACGAGATAATTCACCCCTCCACTTT; CDR3: CASSLPGRDNSPLHF
J: TRBJ1-1; size: few; D: NA; V: TRBV4-3; DNA: TGCGCCAGCAGCCAATCTCAGAACACTGAAGCTTTCTTT; CDR3: CASSQSQNTEAFF
J: TRBJ2-3; size: few; D: NA; V: TRBV7-7; DNA: TGTGCTAGCAGCTTACCAGGCCAATGGGATACGCAGTATTTT; CDR3: CASSLPGQWDTQYF
J: TRBJ2-1; size: NA; D: NA; V: TRBV7-9; DNA: TGTGCCAGCAGCCTCCGGGCCCAGAAACCGGGATGGAATGAGCAGTTCTTC; CDR3: CASSLRAQKPGWNEQFF